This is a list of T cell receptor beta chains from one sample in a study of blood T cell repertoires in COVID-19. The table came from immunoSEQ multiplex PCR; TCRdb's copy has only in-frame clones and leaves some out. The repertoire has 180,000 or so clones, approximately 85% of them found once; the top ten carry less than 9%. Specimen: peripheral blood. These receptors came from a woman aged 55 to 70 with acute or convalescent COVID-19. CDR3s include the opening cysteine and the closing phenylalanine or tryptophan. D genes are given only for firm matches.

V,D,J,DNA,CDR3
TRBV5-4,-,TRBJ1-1,TGTGCCAGCAGCTTGGTGGGACACCATGAAGCTTTCTTT,CASSLVGHHEAFF
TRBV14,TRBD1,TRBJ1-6,TGTGCCAGCAGCCAGACGACAGGGGGGTCACCCCTCCACTTT,CASSQTTGGSPLHF
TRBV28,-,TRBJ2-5,TGTGCCAGCAGTCTACAGCAAGAGACCCAGTACTTC,CASSLQQETQYF
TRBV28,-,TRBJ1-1,TGTGCCAGCAGCCTCGGGTCGAACACTGAAGCTTTCTTT,CASSLGSNTEAFF
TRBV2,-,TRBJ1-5,TGTGCCAGCAGTCCAGGGTCGAATTGGGCCCAGCATTTT,CASSPGSNWAQHF
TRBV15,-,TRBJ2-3,TGTGCCACCCGCCCTTTACGTACATCAGATACGCAGTATTTT,CATRPLRTSDTQYF
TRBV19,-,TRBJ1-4,TGTGCCAGTAGTATGGGCAAAGTGAGTGAAAAACTGTTTTTT,CASSMGKVSEKLFF
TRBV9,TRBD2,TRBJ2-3,TGTGCCAGCAGCGTAGCGATGACTAGCGGGCCTATCACAGATACGCAGTATTTT,CASSVAMTSGPITDTQYF
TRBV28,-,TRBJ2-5,TGTGCCAGCAGTCCGGGTGTAAGGGGACAAGAGACCCAGTACTTC,CASSPGVRGQETQYF
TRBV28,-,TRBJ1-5,TGTGCCAGCAGTTTCCCCCAGGGCAGAAATCAGCCCCAGCATTTT,CASSFPQGRNQPQHF